Presented here are 6 T cell receptor beta chains from one specimen sequenced in a study of cytomegalovirus exposure and HLA in healthy donors. Primers included in the PCR were 60 Vbeta and 13 Jbeta primers. Sequenced by immunoSEQ multiplex PCR; TCRdb stores in-frame clones only, minus some. Here the sample spans 95,000 to 150,000 clones, 82% being singletons. Sequences were obtained from PBMCs. These TCRs come from a woman aged 18-35 years in good health and CMV-seronegative.

This rearrangement joins TRBV4-2 to TRBJ1-1; D is perhaps TRBD1 (6 bases). V was trimmed by 4 bases and J by 1 base, leaving 7 bases between them. This CDR3 has 13 residues. CDR1 is LGHNA and CDR2 is YNFKEQ in the germline V gene. In DNA form, the CDR3 reads TGTGCCAGCAGCCGCAGGGGGAACACTGAAGCTTTCTTT. It specifies CASSRRGNTEAFF.

The chain links TRBV19 to TRBJ2-5, with D unclear. The DNA end is more similar to TRBJ2-7, so the J call may be wrong. The CDR3 is made up of 11 amino acids. Germline CDR1 is LNHDA and CDR2 is SQIVND (reference sequence). The CDR3 DNA sequence: TGTGCCAGTAGTATCAACTACGAGCAGTACTTC. The encoded protein is CASSINYEQYF.

The chain links TRBV5-1 to TRBJ1-4; 8 bases fit TRBD1. With 4 bases clipped from V and 3 bases from J, the junction kept 11 bases outside the gene matches. CDR1 SGHRS and CDR2 YFSETQ come from the germline V gene. The CDR3 loop spans 17 amino acids. CDR3 nucleotide sequence: TGCGCCAGCAGCAAATACCAGACAGGGGTTGCTAATGAAAAACTGTTTTTT. Protein: CASSKYQTGVANEKLFF.

The chain has TRBV19 and TRBJ1-2; TRBD1 matches 7 bases. V lost 6 bases, J lost 8 bases, and 15 bases stayed unmatched. This CDR3 comprises 15 residues. Germline loops: CDR1 LNHDA, CDR2 SQIVND (reference sequence). The DNA for the CDR3 is TGTGCCAGTAGCGACGGACCGGGACAGATTTCGGGCTACACCTTC. Protein sequence: CASSDGPGQISGYTF.

V and J are TRBV4-2 and TRBJ1-1; D not certain. CDR3 length: 15 residues. Germline V lookup: CDR1 LGHNA, CDR2 YNFKEQ. The V gene lost 0 bases and the J gene lost 2 bases, with 10 bases spanning the gap. The DNA of the CDR3 is TGTGCCAGCAGCCAAGAAGGACTTTCTAACACTGAAGCTTTCTTT. Its protein product is CASSQEGLSNTEAFF.

This clone was seen only once. The chain employs TRBV2 and TRBJ1-6; 10 bases map to TRBD1. CDR1 and CDR2 (germline): SNHLY, FYNNEI. CDR3 length equals 14 residues. With 4 bases clipped from V and 9 bases from J, the junction kept 3 bases outside the gene matches. For the CDR3, the DNA is TGTGCCAGCAGTGTAGGGACAGGGGCTTCACCCCTCCACTTT. It encodes CASSVGTGASPLHF.